What follows is one T cell receptor (beta chain) and its context. The CDR3 is 14 amino acids. Per the germline V gene, CDR1 is LGHDT and CDR2 is YNNKEL (reference sequence). J lost 10 bases, V lost 6 bases, and 12 bases had no gene match. Generated by immunoSEQ multiplex PCR, the TCRdb table keeps only in-frame clones and is missing some. Of 120,000 to 150,000 clones listed, 84% were seen once; the top ten hold about 7.8%. These data come from a study of blood T cell repertoires in COVID-19. About the study: Samples taken during acute and convalescent COVID-19 were collected in the United States, Italy and Spain. Sample material is recorded as cDNA or gDNA derived from T cells, B-cell-depleted T cells, or PBMCs.

This receptor was obtained from a woman in her fifties or sixties in a cohort sampled during active or convalescent COVID-19. The sample consisted of peripheral blood. The chain is built from TRBV3-1 (or the pseudogene TRBV3-2) and TRBJ2-7; 10 bases agree with TRBD1. The DNA of the CDR3 is TGTGCCAGCAGTCAGACCGGGACAGGGGATTTTCAGTACTTC. Amino acid sequence: CASSQTGTGDFQYF.